This paragraph reports one T cell receptor beta chain. Its antigen is unidentified. Germline CDR1 and CDR2: LGHDT and YNNKEL (reference sequence). The CDR3 consists of 17 residues. These data come from a study of T cells expressing NK-cell markers. The wider study: Seven of eight sequenced donors tested HCMV-seropositive; one tested seronegative. General study results and limits: Expanded clones of NKG2C+ T cells had an unclear HCMV specificity.

Generation of TCR beta cDNA was performed by 5'RACE template switching incorporating UMIs. TCRdb re-called the 5' RACE reads and shows each CDR3 protein once, DNA omitted. This table lists about 460,000 distinct CDR3 sequences. Sequencing input: blood T cells: a sorted CD56 or NKG2C T cell subset, CD4+ or CD8+ T cells, or bulk PBMC T cells (not recorded which). The receptor comes from a woman in her fifties or sixties in good health. The chain couples TRBV3-1 to TRBJ2-1; absent DNA, TCRdb's TRBD1 call cannot be checked. CDR3 sequence: CASSQEFGTGVYNEQFF.